The 8 T cell receptor beta chains given below trace back to one sample, sequenced in a study of response to subunit inactivated influenza vaccine. TCRdb passed the RT-PCR reads through MiXCR, listing each CDR3 protein once. Of about 540,000 distinct CDR3 sequences in the sample, 20% to 25% were seen once. These same data were also listed under a study on T cells expressing NK-cell markers. Per that study: Template switching by 5'RACE with UMIs generated the TCR beta cDNA.

Specimen: CD4+ T cells sorted from PBMCs, collected about 11 days after vaccination. These receptors all come from a man aged 45-65 years who received an inactivated influenza vaccine.

The table lists this clonotype with a few counts. The chain joins TRBV28 to TRBJ2-1; D is possibly TRBD1 (6 bases). The V gene's germline CDR1 is MDHEN and CDR2 SYDVKM. V lost 7 bases and J 5 bases, leaving 15 bases between the germline ends. There are 14 residues in the CDR3. CDR3 nucleotide sequence: TGTGCCAGCATCGGGACACAGGAAAACAATGAGCAGTTCTTC. Translation gives CASIGTQENNEQFF.

The chain is built from TRBV7-2 and TRBJ2-1, with TRBD2 as a possible D gene (6 bases). Trimming removed 5 bases from V and 8 bases from J, with 13 bases in between. Germline V gives CDR1 SGHTA, CDR2 FQGNSA. The CDR3 runs to 13 residues. This CDR3 is CASSRERRDEQFF. CDR3 sequence (DNA): TGTGCCAGCAGCCGGGAGCGTCGCGATGAGCAGTTCTTC.

This clonotype was seen only a few times. The rearrangement uses TRBV7-2 and TRBJ2-1, with D possibly being TRBD2 (5 bases). The CDR3 runs 14 residues. CDR1 and CDR2 from the germline V gene are SGHTA and FQGNSA. V lost 5 bases and J 6 bases, leaving 14 bases between the germline ends. DNA for the CDR3: TGTGCCAGCAGCGCCGCCACTAGTACCAATGAGCAGTTCTTC. Its translation is CASSAATSTNEQFF.

The chain uses TRBV4-3 and TRBJ2-2; TRBD2 matches at 8 bases. There are 17 residues in the CDR3. The J segment lost 4 bases and the V segment lost 1 base, leaving 8 bases of the junction unmatched. Germline CDR1 is LGHNA and CDR2 is YSLEER. This chain's CDR3 is CASSQVRGGRTTGELFF. CDR3 in DNA: TGCGCCAGCAGCCAAGTACGGGGGGGCCGGACCACCGGGGAGCTGTTTTTT.

This clonotype appeared many times. CDR3 loop: CAIDAGQGNTGELFF. CDR3 sequence (DNA): TGTGCCATCGATGCGGGACAGGGAAACACCGGGGAGCTGTTTTTT. The chain joins TRBV10-3 to TRBJ2-2; TRBD1 matches at 9 bases. Trimming removed 8 bases from V and 2 bases from J; junction bases left unmatched: 6. Germline lookup yields CDR1 ENHRY and CDR2 SYGVKD. The CDR3 is 15 residues long.

The chain employs TRBV7-2 and TRBJ2-1; D is unresolved. CDR3 length: 13 residues. The germline V gene has CDR1 SGHTA and CDR2 FQGNSA. Trimming shortened V by 2 bases and J by 9 bases, and 11 bases separated the two germline ends. This CDR3 reads CASSLQLRSEQFF. The DNA of the CDR3 is TGTGCCAGCAGCTTACAACTCCGAAGTGAGCAGTTCTTC.

The gene calls are TRBV28 and TRBJ2-3; 8 nucleotides line up with TRBD1. Germline CDR1 MDHEN, CDR2 SYDVKM. This CDR3 is built from 15 residues. V shed 6 bases and J 2 bases; nucleotides not matched to a gene: 7. CDR3 DNA: TGTGCCAGCAGAAAGGACAGGGAAAACACAGATACGCAGTATTTT. It specifies CASRKDRENTDTQYF.

V is TRBV28 and J is TRBJ1-6, with D unclear. The CDR3 runs to 17 residues. Trimming removed 3 bases at V and 5 bases at J, with 17 bases between. Looked up from germline, CDR1 is MDHEN and CDR2 is SYDVKM. CDR3 sequence: CASSLVGAWENNSPLHF. CDR3 DNA sequence: TGTGCCAGCAGTTTGGTTGGCGCCTGGGAAAATAATTCACCCCTCCACTTT. The whole variable domain, filled in from reference TRBV28 and TRBJ1-6, reads DVKVTQSSRYLVKRTGEKVFLECVQDMDHENMFWYRQDPGLGLRLIYFSYDVKMKEKGDIPEGYSVSREKKERFSLILESASTNQTSMYLCASSLVGAWENNSPLHFGNGTRLTVT.